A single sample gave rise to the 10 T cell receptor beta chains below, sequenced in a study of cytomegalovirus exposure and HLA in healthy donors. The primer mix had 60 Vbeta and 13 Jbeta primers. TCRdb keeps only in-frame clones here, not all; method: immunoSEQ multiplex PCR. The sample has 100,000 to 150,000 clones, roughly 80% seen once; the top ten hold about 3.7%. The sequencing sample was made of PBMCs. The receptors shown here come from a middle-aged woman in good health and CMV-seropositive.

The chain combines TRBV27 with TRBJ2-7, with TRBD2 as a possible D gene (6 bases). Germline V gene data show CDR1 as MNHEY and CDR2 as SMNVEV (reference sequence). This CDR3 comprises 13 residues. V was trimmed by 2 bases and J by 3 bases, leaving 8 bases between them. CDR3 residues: CASSLRTNYEQYF. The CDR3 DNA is TGTGCCAGCAGTTTAAGGACTAACTACGAGCAGTACTTC.

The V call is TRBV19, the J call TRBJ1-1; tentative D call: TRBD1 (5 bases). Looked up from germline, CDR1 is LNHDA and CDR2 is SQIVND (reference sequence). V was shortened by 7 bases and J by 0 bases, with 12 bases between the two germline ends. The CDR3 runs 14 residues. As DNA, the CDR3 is TGTGCCAGTACCACCTGGGGGGTGAACACTGAAGCTTTCTTT. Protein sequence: CASTTWGVNTEAFF.

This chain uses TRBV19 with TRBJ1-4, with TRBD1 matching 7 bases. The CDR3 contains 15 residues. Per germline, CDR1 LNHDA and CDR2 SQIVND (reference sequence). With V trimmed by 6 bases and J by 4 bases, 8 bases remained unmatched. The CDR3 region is CASRLQGLGNEKLFF. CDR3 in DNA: TGTGCCAGTAGGCTACAGGGGTTAGGTAATGAAAAACTGTTTTTT.

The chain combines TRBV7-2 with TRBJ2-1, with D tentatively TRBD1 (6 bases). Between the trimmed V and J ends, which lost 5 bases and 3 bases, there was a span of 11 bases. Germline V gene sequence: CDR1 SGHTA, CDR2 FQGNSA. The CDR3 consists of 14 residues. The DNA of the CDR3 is TGTGCCAGCAGCAGACAGGCGGACTACAATGAGCAGTTCTTC. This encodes CASSRQADYNEQFF.

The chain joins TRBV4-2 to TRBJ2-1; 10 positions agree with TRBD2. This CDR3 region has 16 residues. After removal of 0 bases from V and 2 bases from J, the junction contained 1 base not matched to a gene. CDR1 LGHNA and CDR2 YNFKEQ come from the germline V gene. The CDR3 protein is CASSQDGTSAYNEQFF. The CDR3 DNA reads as TGTGCCAGCAGCCAAGATGGGACTAGCGCCTACAATGAGCAGTTCTTC.

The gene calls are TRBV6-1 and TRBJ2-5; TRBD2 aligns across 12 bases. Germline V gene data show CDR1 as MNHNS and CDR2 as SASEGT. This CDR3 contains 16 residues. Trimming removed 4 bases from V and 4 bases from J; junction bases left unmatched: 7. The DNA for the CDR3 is TGTGCCAGCAGTGTTCGACTAGCGGGAGTAGGAGAGACCCAGTACTTC. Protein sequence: CASSVRLAGVGETQYF.

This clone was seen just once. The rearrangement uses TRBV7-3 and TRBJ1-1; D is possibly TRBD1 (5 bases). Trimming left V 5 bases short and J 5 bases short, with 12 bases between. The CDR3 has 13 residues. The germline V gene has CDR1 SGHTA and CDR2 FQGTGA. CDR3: CASSPGRGTEAFF. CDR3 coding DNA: TGTGCCAGCAGCCCAGGACGGGGGACTGAAGCTTTCTTT.

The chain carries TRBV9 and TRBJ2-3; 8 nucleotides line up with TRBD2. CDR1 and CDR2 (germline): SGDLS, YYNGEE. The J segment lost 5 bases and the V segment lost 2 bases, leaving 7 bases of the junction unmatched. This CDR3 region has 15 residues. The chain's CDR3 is CASSVTGTSQDTQYF. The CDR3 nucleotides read TGTGCCAGCAGCGTGACTGGGACTAGTCAAGATACGCAGTATTTT.

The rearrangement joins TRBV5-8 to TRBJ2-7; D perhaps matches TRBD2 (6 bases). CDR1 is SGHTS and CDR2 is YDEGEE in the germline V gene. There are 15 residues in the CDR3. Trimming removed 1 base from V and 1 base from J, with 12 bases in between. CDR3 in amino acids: CASSLSAGRSYEQYF. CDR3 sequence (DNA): TGTGCCAGCAGCTTGAGCGCAGGGAGGTCCTACGAGCAGTACTTC.

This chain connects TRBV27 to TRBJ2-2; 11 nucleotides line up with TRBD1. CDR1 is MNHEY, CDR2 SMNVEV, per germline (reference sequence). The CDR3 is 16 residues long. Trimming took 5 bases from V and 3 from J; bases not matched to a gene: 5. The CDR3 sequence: CASSHGTGGYTGELFF. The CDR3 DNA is TGTGCCAGCAGTCACGGGACAGGGGGTTACACCGGGGAGCTGTTTTTT.